This T cell receptor (beta chain) derives from a study of T cells in Graves' hyperthyroidism and ophthalmopathy. A Clinical Activity Score of at least 3, a NOSPECS grade of at least 4 and a duration under 3 months were recorded in the ophthalmopathy patients. From RNA transcripts, TCR beta CDR3 regions were amplified. Primed by the HTBI set, a first-round RT-PCR was run on the TCR CDR3. Each CDR3 protein is one row after TCRdb ran MiXCR on the multiplex PCR reads. The table has hundreds of thousands of distinct CDR3 sequences, around 20% seen once; the top ten hold about 45%. This receptor was obtained from a man in his forties or fifties with Graves' ophthalmopathy. The material sequenced was blood.

The CDR3 DNA follows: TGTGCCAGCAGCCCTGACAGGCCAGGGGATACGCAGTATTTT. Translating gives CASSPDRPGDTQYF. J is TRBJ2-3 and V is TRBV7-9; weak D call: TRBD1 (6 bases). CDR3 length: 14 amino acids. The germline CDR1 and CDR2 sequences are SEHNR and FQNEAQ (reference sequence). Trimming removed 5 bases from V and 6 bases from J, with 15 bases in between.